These 5 T cell receptor beta chains were sequenced from one sample in a study of long-term antiretroviral therapy in people with HIV. Run at survey level, the immunoSEQ assay was version v3.0. Profiling relied on immunoSEQ multiplex PCR, and the TCRdb table lists in-frame clones only, not all of them. Of under 20,000 clones in the sample, around 76% were seen once. Material: unsorted PBMCs, obtained 0.5 years before starting antiretroviral therapy. These TCRs come from a woman aged 50 to 60 with HIV.

This chain links TRBV4-1 with TRBJ2-2; D unclear. Between the trimmed V and J ends, which lost 9 bases and 1 base, there was a span of 9 bases. The CDR3 covers 13 residues. Germline CDR1 and CDR2: MGHRA and YSYEKL. CDR3 region: CASRWVNTGELFF. The CDR3 bases are TGCGCCAGTCGGTGGGTGAACACCGGGGAGCTGTTTTTT.

The V and J genes are TRBV6-5 and TRBJ1-1; weak D call: TRBD1 (5 bases). The germline V and J ends were trimmed by 2 bases and 7 bases, with 11 bases remaining between them. Per the germline V gene, CDR1 is MNHEY and CDR2 is SVGAGI. The CDR3 consists of 13 residues. The CDR3 coding sequence is TGTGCCAGCAGTTACCGGCAGGGTTATGAAGCTTTCTTT. It specifies CASSYRQGYEAFF.

J is TRBJ2-3 and V is TRBV19, with D perhaps assigned TRBD1 or TRBD2 (5 bases each). The CDR3 sequence is 16 residues long. Per the germline V gene, CDR1 is LNHDA and CDR2 is SQIVND (reference sequence). The V and J ends lost 5 bases and 2 bases respectively, with 17 bases between them. In DNA form, the CDR3 reads TGTGCCAGTAGTGGCTCCGGGGCGTATTACACAGATACGCAGTATTTT. It codes for CASSGSGAYYTDTQYF.

The chain has TRBV4-2 and TRBJ2-3, with a tentative D call TRBD2 (6 bases). Germline V lookup: CDR1 LGHNA, CDR2 YNFKEQ. With 1 base removed from V and 6 bases from J, the gap between germline ends came to 20 bases. The length of the CDR3 is 17 residues. This CDR3 reads CASSQAPTSRVSDTQYF. The CDR3 nucleotides are TGTGCCAGCAGCCAAGCCCCCACTAGCCGGGTCTCGGATACGCAGTATTTT.

The chain is built from TRBV7-2 and TRBJ2-7; 12 nucleotides line up with TRBD1. The CDR3 has 14 amino acids. Losses at the gene ends were 6 bases for V and 4 bases for J; bases not matched to a gene: 4. From germline, CDR1 is SGHTA and CDR2 FQGNSA. This CDR3 is CASRPGQGAYEQYF. CDR3 in DNA: TGTGCCAGCAGACCGGGACAGGGGGCGTACGAGCAGTACTTC.